Shown below are 14 T cell receptor beta chains from a single sample sequenced in a study of T cell responses to AZD1222 COVID-19 vaccine. The repertoire was sequenced with immunoSEQ multiplex PCR; TCRdb's copy has only in-frame clones and lacks some. The data hold around 70,000 clones, with 70% to 90% observed a single time. The sample in question was peripheral blood, obtained 28 days after the second AZD1222 dose. The receptor source for this set is an adult who received the AZD1222 COVID-19 vaccine.

This chain joins TRBV7-8 and TRBJ1-3, with D perhaps TRBD1 (5 bases). CDR3 length: 17 amino acids. Trimming pared 5 bases from V and 0 bases from J, leaving 17 bases between. Germline CDR1 SGHVS, CDR2 FQNEAQ. CDR3: CASSPRQILSSGNTIYF. The DNA for the CDR3 is TGTGCCAGCAGCCCCCGACAGATATTAAGCTCTGGAAACACCATATATTTT.

CDR3: CASSSRGEETQYF. CDR3 coding DNA: TGTGCCAGCAGCTCGAGGGGGGAAGAGACCCAGTACTTC. This sequence joins TRBV11-1 and TRBJ2-5, with D perhaps TRBD1 or TRBD2 (6 bases each). Germline V lookup: CDR1 SGHAT, CDR2 FQDESV (reference sequence). This CDR3 has 13 amino acids. V lost 4 bases to trimming and J lost 3 bases, with 9 bases between them.

The chain carries TRBV5-1 and TRBJ2-5, with 11 bases fitting TRBD2. V gave up 4 bases and J gave up 4 bases; unmatched junction bases: 3. The CDR3 loop spans 14 amino acids. Germline CDR1 is SGHRS and CDR2 is YFSETQ. The CDR3 DNA follows: TGCGCCAGCAGCACTAGCGGGAGAGGAGAGACCCAGTACTTC. This codes for CASSTSGRGETQYF.

This clone was counted only a few times. V is TRBV7-3 and J is TRBJ1-2, with D uncertain. Germline values: CDR1 SGHTA, CDR2 FQGTGA. This CDR3 contains 13 residues. Trimming left V 2 bases short and J 8 bases short, with 12 bases between. The CDR3 loop reads CASSLFGFRGYTF. DNA for the CDR3: TGTGCCAGCAGCTTATTTGGTTTTCGAGGCTACACCTTC.

Points on this clone: The junction does not match germline at one end; this may be a read error. This chain connects TRBV7-9 to TRBJ1-3; 8 bases agree with TRBD1. CDR1 and CDR2 from the germline V gene are SEHNR and FQNEAQ (reference sequence). CDR3 length: 15 residues. The CDR3 here is CASGLQGDSGNTIYF. The CDR3 DNA follows: TGTGCCAGCGGCTTACAGGGGGACTCTGGAAACACCATATATTTT.

The V gene is TRBV4-2, the J gene TRBJ2-7; 13 bases are a match to TRBD2. V trimming: 2 bases; J trimming: 6 bases; junction bases outside the gene matches: 4. Germline values: CDR1 LGHNA, CDR2 YNFKEQ. The CDR3 sequence is 15 residues long. CDR3 coding DNA: TGTGCCAGCAGCCAACCGGGACTAGCGGGATCCGAGCAGTACTTC. It is translated as CASSQPGLAGSEQYF.

This clone has a single count. The V gene is TRBV27, the J gene TRBJ1-1; no clear D. From germline, CDR1 is MNHEY and CDR2 SMNVEV (reference sequence). The germline V and J ends were trimmed by 5 bases and 5 bases, with 9 bases remaining between them. CDR3 length: 12 residues. CDR3 DNA sequence: TGTGCCAGCAGTAAGTGGGGTACTGAAGCTTTCTTT. This sequence encodes CASSKWGTEAFF.

The genes are TRBV3-1 (or the pseudogene TRBV3-2) and TRBJ1-3; unclear D gene. Germline V gene sequence: CDR1 LGHDT, CDR2 YNNKEL (reference sequence). Trimming removed 0 bases from V and 4 bases from J, with 13 bases in between. CDR3 length equals 16 residues. CDR3 loop: CASSQDPGTSGNTIYF. The DNA of the CDR3 is TGTGCCAGCAGCCAAGATCCGGGAACATCAGGAAACACCATATATTTT.

V gene TRBV5-1 combines with J gene TRBJ2-3; perhaps TRBD2 as D (6 bases). The CDR3 is made up of 16 amino acids. Trimming took off 0 bases at V and 1 base at J, with 12 bases between the two ends. Germline values: CDR1 SGHRS, CDR2 YFSETQ. The CDR3 sequence is CASSLGAQRGTDTQYF. The CDR3 region has the DNA TGCGCCAGCAGCTTGGGCGCTCAGCGGGGCACAGATACGCAGTATTTT.

The chain joins TRBV11-2 to TRBJ1-3; D gene ambiguous. Per the germline V gene, CDR1 is SGHAT and CDR2 is FQNNGV. The V gene lost 2 bases and the J gene lost 0 bases, with 11 bases spanning the gap. The CDR3 has 16 residues. The CDR3 DNA reads as TGTGCCAGCAGCTTATTAGGCGACACCTCTGGAAACACCATATATTTT. This gives the protein CASSLLGDTSGNTIYF.

J is TRBJ2-1 and V is TRBV27; 7 nucleotides align to TRBD2. This CDR3 contains 17 residues. The germline V gene encodes CDR1 MNHEY and CDR2 SMNVEV (reference sequence). The V and J ends lost 7 bases and 7 bases, in that order; junction bases with no gene match: 19. CDR3 amino acids: CASNGLVDWPRQNEQFF. In nucleotides, the CDR3 is TGTGCCAGCAACGGACTAGTTGATTGGCCCCGACAAAATGAGCAGTTCTTC.

The chain couples TRBV2 to TRBJ2-7; 9 bases match TRBD1. The CDR3 is made up of 16 amino acids. Unmatched junction bases numbered 9, after V lost 4 bases and J lost 2 bases. Germline V CDR1 and CDR2: SNHLY, FYNNEI. The CDR3: CASSVPTGGPTYEQYF. The CDR3 region has the DNA TGTGCCAGCAGTGTCCCGACAGGGGGGCCGACCTACGAGCAGTACTTC.

The chain joins TRBV20-1 to TRBJ1-1; D is undetermined. Trimming removed 4 bases from V and 5 bases from J, with 8 bases in between. Germline-derived CDR1 and CDR2 are DFQATT and SNEGSKA (reference sequence). The CDR3 is 11 amino acids. The CDR3 DNA follows: TGCAGTGCTAACGAATATACTGAAGCTTTCTTT. This sequence encodes CSANEYTEAFF.

The chain employs TRBV3-1 (or the pseudogene TRBV3-2) and TRBJ1-2; D is ambiguous. Trimming took off 1 base at V and 8 bases at J, with 8 bases between the two ends. The germline V gene encodes CDR1 LGHDT and CDR2 YNNKEL (reference sequence). The CDR3 covers 12 residues. CDR3 sequence reads: CASSQGGRGYTF. CDR3 coding DNA: TGTGCCAGCAGCCAAGGGGGTCGCGGCTACACCTTC.